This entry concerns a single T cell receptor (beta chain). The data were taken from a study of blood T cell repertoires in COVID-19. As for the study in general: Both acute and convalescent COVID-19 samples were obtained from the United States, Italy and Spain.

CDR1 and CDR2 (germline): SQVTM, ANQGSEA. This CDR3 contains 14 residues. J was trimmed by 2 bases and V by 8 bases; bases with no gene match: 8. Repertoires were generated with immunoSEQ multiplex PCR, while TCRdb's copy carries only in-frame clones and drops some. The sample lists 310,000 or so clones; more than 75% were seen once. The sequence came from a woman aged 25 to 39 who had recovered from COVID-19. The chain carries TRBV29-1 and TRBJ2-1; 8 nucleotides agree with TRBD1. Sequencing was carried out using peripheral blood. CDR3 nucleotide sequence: TGCAGCCTCCGGACAGGGAGGACCTACAATGAGCAGTTCTTC. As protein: CSLRTGRTYNEQFF.